One and the same sample provided the 24 T cell receptor beta chains below, sequenced in a study of CD8 T cell repertoires and HIV-1 epitope variants. Assay used: immunoSEQ multiplex PCR; TCRdb lists only in-frame clones, some missing. The sample lists about 4,900 clones, 66% seen once, with 42% in the top ten. Their specific antigens are unknown. Sequenced input: cultured CD8+ T cells derived from PBMCs. All receptors come from a male donor with HIV.

The chain employs TRBV5-4 and TRBJ1-5, with a weak D call TRBD1 (6 bases). The germline V and J ends were trimmed by 3 bases and 1 base, with 8 bases remaining between them. The germline CDR1 and CDR2 sequences are SGHNT and YYREEE (reference sequence). The CDR3 runs 14 residues. The CDR3 nucleotides are TGTGCCAGCAGCTATGGACAGAGCAATCAGCCCCAGCATTTT. It encodes CASSYGQSNQPQHF.

This chain uses TRBV4-1 with TRBJ1-1; D is possibly TRBD1 (6 bases). The CDR3 totals 14 residues. V was clipped by 2 bases and J by 4 bases, with 11 bases between them. Germline V gene data show CDR1 as MGHRA and CDR2 as YSYEKL. The CDR3 DNA sequence: TGCGCCAGCAGCCAATTTTCAGGGGTCACTGAAGCTTTCTTT. Residues: CASSQFSGVTEAFF.

The J gene is TRBJ2-1, the V gene TRBV7-9; 7 positions match TRBD1. CDR1 is SEHNR and CDR2 is FQNEAQ in the germline V gene (reference sequence). The V segment lost 5 bases and the J segment 6 bases; nucleotides outside the gene matches: 19. The CDR3 is 18 residues long. CDR3 sequence: CASSRPGQWARERNEQFF. In DNA form, the CDR3 reads TGTGCCAGCAGCCGACCGGGACAGTGGGCCCGGGAACGCAATGAGCAGTTCTTC.

CDR3 nucleotide sequence: TGTGCCAGTACCGGCGGACAGGGGAACGAGCAGTACTTC. Encoded protein: CASTGGQGNEQYF. The chain joins TRBV19 to TRBJ2-7, with 9 bases lining up with TRBD1. From germline, CDR1 is LNHDA and CDR2 SQIVND (reference sequence). The junction had 6 bases not matched to a gene; V was cut back by 7 bases and J by 5 bases. This CDR3 comprises 13 residues.

By share of the sample, this clone is large. The chain has TRBV7-2 and TRBJ2-1, with unresolved D. CDR1 is SGHTA, CDR2 FQGNSA, per germline. V dropped 1 base and J dropped 9 bases, with 10 bases sitting between them. CDR3 length: 13 residues. Here the CDR3 reads CASSLDGASEQFF. The CDR3 nucleotides are TGTGCCAGCAGCTTAGACGGTGCCAGTGAGCAGTTCTTC.

The chain is built from TRBV11-2 and TRBJ1-1; D not resolved. Germline assignment: CDR1 SGHAT and CDR2 FQNNGV. Trimming removed 1 base from V and 7 bases from J, with 10 bases in between. The CDR3 spans 13 residues. The CDR3 coding sequence is TGTGCCAGCAGCTTAGGGCCAGCCGTTGAAGCTTTCTTT. Translation: CASSLGPAVEAFF.

Only a few counts were recorded for this clone. The chain is built from TRBV27 and TRBJ1-1, with a weak D call TRBD1 (5 bases). V dropped 3 bases and J dropped 3 bases, with 11 bases sitting between them. Germline V gene sequence: CDR1 MNHEY, CDR2 SMNVEV (reference sequence). This CDR3 region has 14 residues. The CDR3 loop is CASSFGREDTEAFF. DNA for the CDR3: TGTGCCAGCAGTTTCGGCAGGGAGGACACTGAAGCTTTCTTT.

The V gene is TRBV21-1, the J gene TRBJ1-1; the table's D call TRBD1 went unverified against the DNA. TRBV21-1 is recorded as a pseudogene. The CDR3 covers 17 residues. CDR3 nucleotides: TGTGCCAGCAGCATCCAGGGGGACAGACCCTCGACCCCACAAGCTTTCTTT. Protein: CASSIQGDRPSTPQAFF.

The chain has TRBV5-1 and TRBJ1-1; D is unresolved. CDR3 length: 14 residues. Germline V lookup: CDR1 SGHRS, CDR2 YFSETQ. Trimming stripped 5 bases from V and 0 bases from J, with 11 bases between. The CDR3, as DNA: TGCGCCAGCAGATCAGGACTCATGAACACTGAAGCTTTCTTT. It yields the protein CASRSGLMNTEAFF.

The chain combines TRBV7-3 with TRBJ2-1; 12 nucleotides match TRBD2. The CDR3 has 16 amino acids. After removal of 1 base from V and 7 bases from J, the junction contained 5 bases not matched to a gene. Per germline, CDR1 SGHTA and CDR2 FQGTGA. The CDR3 loop reads CASSLIPTSGGNEQFF. The CDR3 coding sequence is TGTGCCAGCAGCTTAATACCGACTAGCGGGGGTAATGAGCAGTTCTTC. Together with reference TRBV7-3 and TRBJ2-1, the CDR3 gives the full variable domain: GAGVSQTPSNKVTEKGKYVELRCDPISGHTALYWYRQSLGQGPEFLIYFQGTGAADDSGLPNDRFFAVRPEGSVSTLKIQRTERGDSAVYLCASSLIPTSGGNEQFFGPGTRLTVL.

This chain uses TRBV7-2 with TRBJ2-7; the D gene is possibly TRBD2 (6 bases). Trimming took 2 bases from V and 6 from J, leaving 8 bases between them. CDR1 and CDR2 (germline): SGHTA, FQGNSA. CDR3 size: 12 residues. Written as DNA, the CDR3 is TGTGCCAGCAGCTTACGAGCGGGCGAGCAGTACTTC. Translated, it gives CASSLRAGEQYF.

This chain connects TRBV15 to TRBJ2-1; 12 nucleotides align to TRBD2. This CDR3 is built from 15 residues. Germline V gene sequence: CDR1 LNHNV, CDR2 YYDKDF (reference sequence). The J segment lost 8 bases and the V segment lost 4 bases, leaving 6 bases of the junction unmatched. CDR3 in amino acids: CATSILAGGRDEQFF. CDR3 coding DNA: TGTGCCACCAGCATTCTAGCGGGGGGGCGGGATGAGCAGTTCTTC. Full variable domain (missing parts from reference TRBV15 and TRBJ2-1): DAMVIQNPRYQVTQFGKPVTLSCSQTLNHNVMYWYQQKSSQAPKLLFHYYDKDFNNEADTPDNFQSRRPNTSFCFLDIRSPGLGDTAMYLCATSILAGGRDEQFFGPGTRLTVL.

The gene calls are TRBV11-2 and TRBJ2-5; maybe TRBD2 (5 bases). The V gene's germline CDR1 is SGHAT and CDR2 FQNNGV. The CDR3 consists of 13 residues. With 1 base removed from V and 4 bases from J, the gap between germline ends came to 7 bases. The CDR3 bases are TGTGCCAGCAGCTTAGGAGGGCCAGAGACCCAGTACTTC. This encodes CASSLGGPETQYF. Combining the CDR3 with reference TRBV11-2 and TRBJ2-5 gives the whole variable domain EAGVAQSPRYKIIEKRQSVAFWCNPISGHATLYWYQQILGQGPKLLIQFQNNGVVDDSQLPKDRFSAERLKGVDSTLKIQPAKLEDSAVYLCASSLGGPETQYFGPGTRLLVL.

The CDR3 sequence: CASSQDTSGRYNEQFF. The DNA for the CDR3 is TGCGCCAGCAGCCAAGACACTAGCGGGCGCTACAATGAGCAGTTCTTC. The V gene is TRBV4-3, the J gene TRBJ2-1, with TRBD2 matching 9 bases. The CDR3 loop spans 16 amino acids. Per the germline V gene, CDR1 is LGHNA and CDR2 is YSLEER. Trimming took 0 bases from V and 3 from J; bases not matched to a gene: 3.

This clone was seen more than once but under ten times. This chain connects TRBV14 to TRBJ2-7; no definite D call. CDR1 and CDR2 (germline): SGHDN, FVKESK. This CDR3 is built from 14 residues. V was pared by 6 bases and J by 6 bases, with 18 bases between. The CDR3 loop is CASRPNLQLGEQYF. Here the CDR3 DNA reads TGTGCCAGCAGGCCCAATCTTCAATTGGGCGAGCAGTACTTC. The entire variable domain, with the rest obtained from reference TRBV14 and TRBJ2-7, is as follows: EAGVTQFPSHSVIEKGQTVTLRCDPISGHDNLYWYRRVMGKEIKFLLHFVKESKQDESGMPNNRFLAERTGGTYSTLKVQPAELEDSGVYFCASRPNLQLGEQYFGPGTRLTVT.

This clone was picked up a small number of times. One end of the junction varies from germline; a read error may be responsible. V is TRBV23-1 and J is TRBJ2-7, with 12 nucleotides matching TRBD1. TRBV23-1 is filed as an ORF, its function uncertain. This CDR3 has 19 amino acids. The CDR3 DNA reads TGCGCCAGCAGCCAATCCACCGGGACAGGGGGCGCAAGTTTATACGAGCAGTACTTC. Amino acids: CASSQSTGTGGASLYEQYF.

V is TRBV27 and J is TRBJ1-2; D unclear. The length of the CDR3 is 14 residues. V was trimmed by 3 bases and J by 1 base, leaving 9 bases between them. CDR1 and CDR2 (germline): MNHEY, SMNVEV (reference sequence). The CDR3 loop reads CASSFTMGNYGYTF. The CDR3, as DNA: TGTGCCAGCAGTTTTACAATGGGTAACTATGGCTACACCTTC.

This clone turned up a few times. The J gene is TRBJ2-7, the V gene TRBV5-4; D unresolved. V was cut by 1 base and J by 6 bases, with 5 bases left in between. Germline V gene data show CDR1 as SGHNT and CDR2 as YYREEE (reference sequence). CDR3 length equals 11 residues. The CDR3 loop reads CASSLYSEQYF. Written as DNA, the CDR3 is TGTGCCAGCAGCTTGTACAGCGAGCAGTACTTC.

The chain links TRBV2 to TRBJ2-7; D assignment may be TRBD1 or TRBD2 (5 bases each). The CDR3 has 14 amino acids. Per the germline V gene, CDR1 is SNHLY and CDR2 is FYNNEI. Trimming stripped 1 base from V and 4 bases from J, with 11 bases between. CDR3 DNA sequence: TGTGCCAGCAGTGAAGGGGGAGAGGGGTACGAGCAGTACTTC. This sequence encodes CASSEGGEGYEQYF.

The rearrangement joins TRBV5-1 to TRBJ2-7; 8 positions match TRBD1. CDR3 length: 14 amino acids. J gave up 5 bases and V 0 bases, and 4 bases lay outside the gene matches. Per the germline V gene, CDR1 is SGHRS and CDR2 is YFSETQ. CDR3: CASSLGTGSNEQYF. For the CDR3, the DNA is TGCGCCAGCAGCTTGGGGACAGGGTCTAACGAGCAGTACTTC. Full variable domain (remainder filled in from reference TRBV5-1 and TRBJ2-7): KAGVTQTPRYLIKTRGQQVTLSCSPISGHRSVSWYQQTPGQGLQFLFEYFSETQRNKGNFPGRFSGRQFSNSRSEMNVSTLELGDSALYLCASSLGTGSNEQYFGPGTRLTVT.

The rearrangement links TRBV19 to TRBJ2-5, with TRBD1 matching over 7 bases. Unmatched junction bases numbered 21, after V lost 6 bases and J lost 2 bases. The V gene's germline CDR1 is LNHDA and CDR2 SQIVND (reference sequence). The length of the CDR3 is 19 residues. Here the CDR3 DNA reads TGTGCCAGTAGCGCAGGCAGTTCAGTGTTGGGGACAGAGCAAGAGACCCAGTACTTC. Amino acid sequence: CASSAGSSVLGTEQETQYF.

The rearrangement joins TRBV7-8 to TRBJ2-2; 8 bases are a match to TRBD1. Germline loops: CDR1 SGHVS, CDR2 FQNEAQ. V shed 5 bases and J 4 bases; nucleotides not matched to a gene: 3. This CDR3 spans 14 amino acids. CDR3 sequence: CASSPTGATGELFF. CDR3 nucleotides: TGTGCCAGCAGCCCGACAGGGGCCACCGGGGAGCTGTTTTTT.

The V gene is TRBV6-6, the J gene TRBJ2-1; D tentatively fits TRBD1 or TRBD2 (5 bases each). The CDR3 sequence is 13 residues long. V was cut by 7 bases and J by 6 bases, with 13 bases left in between. Germline assignment: CDR1 MNHNY and CDR2 SVGAGI (reference sequence). DNA for the CDR3: TGTGCCAGCACCAGGGACCGCATCAATGAGCAGTTCTTC. This translates into CASTRDRINEQFF.

J is TRBJ1-1 and V is TRBV19, with a tentative D call TRBD1 (5 bases). This CDR3 spans 14 amino acids. CDR1 is LNHDA and CDR2 is SQIVND in the germline V gene (reference sequence). The V gene lost 6 bases and the J gene lost 0 bases, with 11 bases spanning the gap. CDR3 sequence reads: CASSHGGMNTEAFF. The CDR3 DNA follows: TGTGCCAGTAGCCACGGGGGTATGAACACTGAAGCTTTCTTT.